These 13 T cell receptor beta chains share one sample of origin, sequenced in a study of blood T cell repertoires in COVID-19. The data were produced by immunoSEQ multiplex PCR, yet TCRdb's version contains in-frame clones alone and is incomplete. The sample has 95,000 to 150,000 clones; about 94% are singletons. Sequencing input: peripheral blood. The receptors derive from a man aged 45-60 years with COVID-19, enrolled during active disease.

The chain carries TRBV2 and TRBJ2-5; TRBD1 matches 9 bases. Losses at the gene ends were 3 bases for V and 6 bases for J; bases not matched to a gene: 8. Germline CDR1 is SNHLY and CDR2 is FYNNEI. This CDR3 has 15 residues. Here the CDR3 reads CASSDVGTGRKTQYF. CDR3 sequence (DNA): TGTGCCAGCAGTGATGTTGGGACAGGGAGGAAGACCCAGTACTTC.

The chain links TRBV5-1 to TRBJ2-5; D ambiguous. This CDR3 has 12 amino acids. The germline V gene encodes CDR1 SGHRS and CDR2 YFSETQ. Trimming took 0 bases from V and 5 from J, leaving 5 bases between them. The CDR3 nucleotides are TGCGCCAGCAGCTTGGGGCGGGAGACCCAGTACTTC. Its translation: CASSLGRETQYF. Based on the CDR3 plus reference TRBV5-1 and TRBJ2-5, the full variable domain is KAGVTQTPRYLIKTRGQQVTLSCSPISGHRSVSWYQQTPGQGLQFLFEYFSETQRNKGNFPGRFSGRQFSNSRSEMNVSTLELGDSALYLCASSLGRETQYFGPGTRLLVL.

The rearrangement joins TRBV29-1 to TRBJ2-7, with 12 positions matching TRBD2. Losses at the gene ends were 6 bases for V and 6 bases for J; bases not matched to a gene: 6. In germline, CDR1 is SQVTM, CDR2 ANQGSEA. This CDR3 is built from 13 residues. Written as DNA, the CDR3 is TGCAGCGTAGACCTAGCGGGAGGGCCCGAGCAGTACTTC. It yields the protein CSVDLAGGPEQYF.

The chain carries TRBV4-2 and TRBJ2-1; TRBD2 agrees at 12 bases. V lost 1 base to trimming and J lost 1 base; unmatched junction nucleotides: 5. CDR1 is LGHNA, CDR2 YNFKEQ, per germline. The CDR3 consists of 18 residues. DNA of the CDR3: TGTGCCAGCAGCCAAGGACTAGCGGGAGTGGTATCCTACAATGAGCAGTTCTTC. Protein sequence: CASSQGLAGVVSYNEQFF.

The CDR3 nucleotides read TGTGCCAGCAGCTTGGGGGGAGCAGGGGTTGGGAAATACGAGCAGTACTTC. Translated, it gives CASSLGGAGVGKYEQYF. V is TRBV5-4 and J is TRBJ2-7; D is perhaps TRBD1 (6 bases). This CDR3 contains 17 residues. Trimming shortened V by 0 bases and J by 4 bases, and 20 bases separated the two germline ends. Germline CDR1 SGHNT, CDR2 YYREEE (reference sequence).

The chain employs TRBV5-1 and TRBJ1-6; no firm D call. Germline V gene data show CDR1 as SGHRS and CDR2 as YFSETQ. The CDR3 has 15 amino acids. V was clipped by 4 bases and J by 8 bases, with 16 bases between them. The CDR3 reads CASSRGGIADSPLHF. The CDR3 DNA reads TGCGCCAGCAGCCGCGGCGGGATAGCGGATTCACCCCTCCACTTT.

The chain has TRBV7-2 and TRBJ2-3; TRBD2 matches 10 bases. The CDR3 is made up of 15 amino acids. Germline trimming cut 5 bases from V and 4 bases from J; bases unmatched to any gene: 6. From germline, CDR1 is SGHTA and CDR2 FQGNSA. The CDR3 nucleotides read TGTGCCAGCAGCAAAGGGCTAGCGGGAGCAGATACGCAGTATTTT. Protein sequence: CASSKGLAGADTQYF.

The chain employs TRBV12-1 and TRBJ1-5. TRBV12-1 counts as a pseudogene. The CDR3 runs 16 residues. The CDR3 region has the DNA TGTGCCAGCAGCTTCGTAGGTCGTCCTCCCGGGCAGCCCCAGCATTTT. Amino acid sequence: CASSFVGRPPGQPQHF.

The chain employs TRBV19 and TRBJ1-4; 7 bases are a match to TRBD1. The V gene end was trimmed by 6 bases and the J gene end by 6 bases; junction bases not matched to a gene: 7. From germline, CDR1 is LNHDA and CDR2 SQIVND (reference sequence). The CDR3 consists of 14 residues. The CDR3 DNA follows: TGTGCCAGTAGGAGACAGGGTGCGGATGAAAAACTGTTTTTT. This encodes CASRRQGADEKLFF.

The CDR3 coding sequence is TGTGCCAGCTCACGGACGGGAAATGAAAAACTGTTTTTT. It is translated as CASSRTGNEKLFF. J is TRBJ1-4 and V is TRBV18; no clear D. Germline lookup yields CDR1 KGHSH and CDR2 LQKENI. The CDR3 extends over 13 amino acids. Trimming pared 4 bases from V and 5 bases from J, leaving 8 bases between.

The CDR3 nucleotides are TGCGCCAGCAGCCAAGTAACTAGCGGTACAGATACGCAGTATTTT. Residues: CASSQVTSGTDTQYF. The chain carries TRBV4-3 and TRBJ2-3; 8 bases map to TRBD2. The V gene end was trimmed by 1 base and the J gene end by 3 bases; junction bases not matched to a gene: 3. Germline CDR1 and CDR2: LGHNA and YSLEER. This CDR3 contains 15 residues.

This rearrangement joins TRBV11-2 to TRBJ2-1; no firm D call. V was clipped by 5 bases and J by 6 bases, with 17 bases between them. The CDR3 covers 15 residues. In germline, CDR1 is SGHAT, CDR2 FQNNGV. The CDR3 here is CASSPSWATSNEQFF. CDR3 nucleotide sequence: TGTGCCAGCAGCCCATCCTGGGCGACCAGCAATGAGCAGTTCTTC.

The chain uses TRBV7-2 and TRBJ2-2, with no clear D. The CDR3 contains 15 residues. Germline V gene lookup returns CDR1 SGHTA and CDR2 FQGNSA. Trimming removed 3 bases at V and 0 bases at J, with 8 bases between. Here the CDR3 reads CASSFYSTNTGELFF. CDR3 DNA sequence: TGTGCCAGCAGCTTCTATAGCACGAACACCGGGGAGCTGTTTTTT. Combining the CDR3 with reference TRBV7-2 and TRBJ2-2 gives the whole variable domain GAGVSQSPSNKVTEKGKDVELRCDPISGHTALYWYRQSLGQGLEFLIYFQGNSAPDKSGLPSDRFSAERTGGSVSTLTIQRTQQEDSAVYLCASSFYSTNTGELFFGEGSRLTVL.